These T cell receptor beta chains were read from a single sample in a study of post-analysis software for immune sequencing data. TCRdb independently ran MiXCR on the PCR reads; one entry per CDR3 protein. The top ten hold around 6% of the sample, which has about 570,000 distinct CDR3 sequences, under 40% seen once. Sequenced input: blood. These receptors all stem from a girl aged 2-17 years with multiple sclerosis. Both conserved end residues are part of each CDR3. The D gene is left open where the match is weak. Clone size is not always given. Where it is, it says once, few, many or a class for expanded clones.

j_call clone_size d_call cdr3_length v_call cdr3_aa cdr3_nt
TRBJ2-5 - - 13 TRBV15 CATSFRFQETQYF TGTGCCACCAGTTTTAGATTCCAAGAGACCCAGTACTTC
TRBJ2-5 - - 13 TRBV20-1 CSSRSGSQETQYF TGCAGTTCACGGTCGGGCAGCCAAGAGACCCAGTACTTC
TRBJ1-1 - TRBD1 14 TRBV6-6 CASSFRQGYTEAFF TGTGCCAGCAGTTTTCGACAGGGGTACACTGAAGCTTTCTTT
TRBJ2-3 - TRBD2 15 TRBV20-1 CSTQILSGALDTQYF TGCAGTACGCAGATACTTAGCGGGGCCTTGGATACGCAGTATTTT
TRBJ1-2 - - 15 TRBV7-2 CASSPRGGVNYGYTF TGTGCCAGCAGCCCTCGGGGGGGAGTCAACTATGGCTACACCTTC
TRBJ1-6 - - 13 TRBV16 CASSQFDNSPLHF TGTGCCAGCAGCCAATTCGATAATTCACCCCTCCACTTT
TRBJ1-2 few - 11 TRBV29-1 CSGRQGTTATF TGCAGCGGTCGGCAGGGGACTACGGCCACCTTC
TRBJ2-3 - - 14 TRBV9 CASSVRGWTDTQYF TGTGCCAGCAGCGTACGCGGGTGGACAGATACGCAGTATTTT
TRBJ2-1 - - 13 TRBV7-6 CASSLTRTDEQFF TGTGCCAGCAGCTTAACAAGGACGGATGAGCAGTTCTTC
TRBJ1-5 - - 15 TRBV20-1 CSGQGGDSSNQPQHF TGCAGTGGCCAGGGAGGAGATAGTAGCAATCAGCCCCAGCATTTT
TRBJ1-2 few - 17 TRBV24-1 CATSDSDELRAAYGYTF TGTGCCACCAGTGATTCCGACGAGCTCCGGGCAGCCTATGGCTACACCTTC
TRBJ2-3 - - 13 TRBV6-5 CASSYLETDTQYF TGTGCCAGCAGTTACTTGGAGACAGATACGCAGTATTTT
TRBJ2-1 few - 16 TRBV9 CASSVGGGPPYNEQFF TGTGCCAGCAGCGTGGGCGGGGGCCCTCCCTACAATGAGCAGTTCTTC
TRBJ2-1 - TRBD2 16 TRBV3-1 CASSQRDGVSYNEQFF TGTGCCAGCAGTCAGCGGGACGGCGTGTCCTACAATGAGCAGTTCTTC
TRBJ1-1 - TRBD1 14 TRBV15 CATSRWTGDTEAFF TGTGCCACCAGCAGATGGACAGGGGACACTGAAGCTTTCTTT
TRBJ1-2 - - 11 TRBV6-1 CASRDVYGYTF TGTGCCAGCCGGGACGTCTATGGCTACACCTTC
TRBJ2-3 - - 15 TRBV25-1 CASSGTGTGTDTQYF TGTGCCAGCAGTGGAACTGGGACTGGCACAGATACGCAGTATTTT
TRBJ2-5 few - 17 TRBV11-2 CASSFNVRRSVGETQYF TGTGCCAGCAGCTTCAATGTAAGGCGCTCAGTGGGAGAGACCCAGTACTTC
TRBJ2-3 many - 14 TRBV5-1 CASSLGGHTDTQYF TGCGCCAGCAGCTTGGGGGGCCACACAGATACGCAGTATTTT
TRBJ1-2 - - 15 TRBV12-3/TRBV12-4 CASSWAGRPNYGHTF TGTGCCAGCAGTTGGGCAGGGCGCCCTAACTATGGCCACACCTTC
TRBJ2-5 - - 13 TRBV5-1 CASSLDSRETQYF TGCGCCAGCAGCTTGGACAGCAGAGAGACCCAGTACTTC
TRBJ1-4 - - 18 TRBV12-3/TRBV12-4 CASSPPPGATATNEKLFF TGTGCCAGCAGCCCCCCCCCGGGCGCGACGGCAACTAATGAAAAACTGTTTTTT
TRBJ2-6 few - 13 TRBV29-1 CSVAPDGANVLTF TGCAGCGTTGCTCCGGACGGGGCCAACGTCCTGACTTTC
TRBJ1-5 - TRBD1 16 TRBV6-6 CASSYHQGQGGQPQHF TGTGCCAGCAGTTACCATCAGGGGCAGGGGGGTCAGCCCCAGCATTTT
TRBJ2-1 - TRBD2 15 TRBV7-3 CASSLFLAGDNEQFF TGTGCCAGCAGCTTATTTCTAGCGGGGGACAATGAGCAGTTCTTC
TRBJ1-5 - - 13 TRBV10-3 CAISEIRGQPQHF TGTGCCATCAGTGAGATCCGAGGTCAGCCCCAGCATTTT
TRBJ1-4 - - 14 TRBV7-8 CASSSGRVKEKLFF TGTGCCAGCAGCTCGGGACGGGTGAAGGAAAAACTGTTTTTT
TRBJ2-1 - - 15 TRBV7-3 CASSPGPTGGNEQFF TGTGCCAGCAGCCCCGGGCCCACCGGGGGCAATGAGCAGTTCTTC
TRBJ2-3 - TRBD2 17 TRBV7-3 CASSPTSGGVVTATQYF TGTGCCAGCAGCCCGACTAGCGGGGGGGTTGTTACAGCTACGCAGTATTTT
TRBJ1-2 - TRBD1 16 TRBV5-1 CASSFADGQVNYGYTF TGCGCCAGCAGCTTCGCGGACGGACAGGTGAACTATGGCTACACCTTC
TRBJ2-2 few TRBD1 17 TRBV4-1 CASSQLPGQGTTGELFF TGCGCCAGCAGCCAACTCCCGGGACAGGGTACCACCGGGGAGCTGTTTTTT
TRBJ2-7 - TRBD2 14 TRBV20-1 CSARGASGDYEQYF TGCAGTGCTAGAGGTGCTAGCGGGGACTACGAGCAGTACTTC
TRBJ1-6 - - 13 TRBV6-6 CASSYAGVSPLHF TGTGCCAGCAGTTATGCCGGGGTATCTCCCCTCCACTTT
TRBJ2-5 - - 14 TRBV7-2 CASSLVGGRETRYF TGTGCCAGCAGCTTAGTCGGCGGACGGGAGACCCGGTACTTC
TRBJ1-5 - - 13 TRBV7-2 CVSSQEANQPQHF TGTGTCAGCAGCCAGGAGGCCAATCAGCCCCAGCATTTT
TRBJ1-2 - - 17 TRBV12-5 CASGLVLTERGGYGYTF TGTGCTAGTGGTTTGGTACTGACTGAGAGGGGTGGCTATGGCTACACTTTC
TRBJ2-3 - - 18 TRBV4-2 CASSQEDLGSSRADTQYF TGTGCCAGCAGCCAAGAGGACCTGGGGTCTAGCCGCGCAGATACGCAGTATTTT
TRBJ2-1 - - 14 TRBV12-3/TRBV12-4 CASSLGTPYNEQFF TGTGCCAGCAGCCTGGGGACTCCCTACAATGAGCAGTTCTTC
TRBJ1-2 - - 13 TRBV6-2/TRBV6-3 CASSYSIVYGYTF TGTGCCAGCAGTTACTCGATAGTCTATGGCTACACCTTC
TRBJ2-1 once TRBD1 17 TRBV7-9 CANSHGQGQLWYNEQFF TGTGCCAACAGCCACGGACAGGGGCAGTTGTGGTACAATGAGCAGTTCTTC
TRBJ2-1 few - 13 TRBV6-6 CASSQALCLEQFF TGTGCCAGCTCGCAGGCCCTATGCCTTGAGCAGTTCTTC
TRBJ2-3 - TRBD1 15 TRBV7-9 CASRKTGGGTDTQYF TGTGCCAGCAGGAAGACAGGGGGCGGCACAGATACGCAGTATTTT
TRBJ1-5 - - 17 TRBV27 CASSLVEPGGSNQPQHF TGTGCCAGCAGTTTAGTGGAACCGGGAGGGAGCAATCAGCCCCAGCATTTT
TRBJ2-3 - TRBD1 13 TRBV20-1 CSARTGNTDTQYF TGCAGTGCGAGGACAGGGAACACAGATACGCAGTATTTT
TRBJ2-5 few TRBD2 14 TRBV2 CASSAERGRETQYF TGTGCCAGCAGTGCGGAGCGGGGTCGGGAGACCCAGTACTTC
TRBJ1-1 few - 16 TRBV6-5 CASSYGGGVMNTEAFF TGTGCCAGCAGTTACGGGGGAGGAGTGATGAACACTGAAGCTTTCTTT
TRBJ2-5 - TRBD1 15 TRBV4-1 CASNIDRGSYNEQYF TGTGCCAGCAATATAGACAGGGGATCTTACAATGAGCAGTACTTC
TRBJ1-6 few - 16 TRBV27 CASSSMPRRGGSPLHF TGTGCCAGCAGTTCGATGCCCCGCAGGGGTGGTTCACCCCTCCACTTT
TRBJ1-2 few TRBD1 15 TRBV4-1 CASSQARGGLNGYTF TGCGCCAGCAGCCAAGCCAGGGGGGGTTTGAATGGCTACACCTTC
TRBJ2-4 - - 14 TRBV2 CASSPLSPGNIQYF TGTGCCAGCAGCCCCCTTTCCCCCGGGAACATTCAGTACTTC